The T cell receptor (beta chain) described here comes from a study of cytomegalovirus exposure and HLA in healthy donors. Study-level results: Later analysis revealed greater clonal expansion in HLA-associated TCR beta chains than in equally common others. Some TCR beta chains (more than 150 of them) were listed as cytomegalovirus-associated. Later analysis showed TCR association rates varying by HLA locus, highest for DRB1 and lowest for HLA-C.

13 Jbeta primers and 60 Vbeta primers were used for the PCR. Profiled with immunoSEQ multiplex PCR; TCRdb holds only in-frame clones, not every one. The sample holds 150,000 to 200,000 clones, 77% seen once. Regarding this clone: Its antigen is not known.

The receptor was derived from a woman under 40 in good health and CMV-seronegative. The sample comprised PBMCs.

CDR3 sequence (DNA): TGTGCCAGTAGTCCCACCCCCGTTAGGACAGGGGTGCAGCCCCAGCATTTT. Translation: CASSPTPVRTGVQPQHF. The chain recombines TRBV19 with TRBJ1-5; the match to TRBD1 covers 9 bases. J gave up 7 bases and V 5 bases, and 15 bases lay outside the gene matches. Germline CDR1 is LNHDA and CDR2 is SQIVND (reference sequence). CDR3 length equals 17 residues.